The rows below give T cell receptor beta chains drawn from one sample of a study of blood T cell repertoires in COVID-19. Assay used: immunoSEQ multiplex PCR; TCRdb lists only in-frame clones, some missing. The table has around 270,000 clones, approximately 86% seen once. The sequenced sample was peripheral blood. Source of these receptors: a man in his thirties or forties with active or convalescent COVID-19. Both conserved end residues are trimmed from each CDR3.

TRBJ1-4 | TRBV7-2 | ASSLPVPTNEKLF
TRBJ1-6 | TRBV19 | ASSIVAGGYSPLH
TRBJ2-5 | TRBV7-8 | ASSLVATDGQETQY
TRBJ1-2 | TRBV12-3/TRBV12-4 | ASSYRDRGGYT
TRBJ1-3 | TRBV7-9 | ASSLALPSRSGNTIY
TRBJ2-5 | TRBV7-6 | ASRRRLAGAQETQY
TRBJ2-5 | TRBV7-2 | ASSHKTGLVETQY
TRBJ1-2 | TRBV4-2 | ASSQDPGGNYGYT
TRBJ2-1 | TRBV9 | ASSVASGGYNEQF
TRBJ1-1 | TRBV6-5 | ASSYAGWAF
TRBJ1-4 | TRBV10-2 | ASSVGGINEKLF
TRBJ1-2 | TRBV12-3/TRBV12-4 | ASSLDRVGGYT
TRBJ2-6 | TRBV10-3 | AISAGAGANVLT
TRBJ1-4 | TRBV27 | ASAHTGRLF
TRBJ1-4 | TRBV4-1 | ASSQDSSRPNEKLF
TRBJ2-1 | TRBV7-6 | ASSGPQLVRAGGDSYNEQF
TRBJ1-1 | TRBV9 | ASSNNVLAFEAF
TRBJ1-2 | TRBV5-1 | ASSEGAFNYGYT
TRBJ1-6 | TRBV25-1 | ASSEVGTGGNSPLH
TRBJ2-5 | TRBV25-1 | ASGQQGSGETQY
TRBJ1-2 | TRBV7-2 | ASSPLRGYT
TRBJ2-7 | TRBV19 | ASSHPGGQTYEQY
TRBJ2-3 | TRBV3-1/TRBV3-2 | ASSQEFETGGSTDTQY
TRBJ1-6 | TRBV27 | ASSLFLSSGNSPLH